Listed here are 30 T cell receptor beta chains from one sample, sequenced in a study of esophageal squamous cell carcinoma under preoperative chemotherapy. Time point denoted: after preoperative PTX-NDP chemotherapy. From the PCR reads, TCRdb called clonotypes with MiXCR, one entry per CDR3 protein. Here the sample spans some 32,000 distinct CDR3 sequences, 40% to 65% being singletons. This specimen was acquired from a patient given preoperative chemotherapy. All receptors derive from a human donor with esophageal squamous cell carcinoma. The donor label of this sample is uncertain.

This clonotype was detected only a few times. DNA for the CDR3: TGTGCCAGCAGCCTCAAACTGGGGCGGGGGGCTAGAGACACGCAGTATTTT. This sequence encodes CASSLKLGRGARDTQYF. The V gene is TRBV7-3, the J gene TRBJ2-3, with 8 bases fitting TRBD2. Germline V CDR1 and CDR2: SGHTA, FQGTGA. V was clipped by 5 bases and J by 9 bases; unmatched bases: 19. CDR3 length: 17 amino acids. Full variable domain (outside the CDR3, taken from reference TRBV7-3 and TRBJ2-3): GAGVSQTPSNKVTEKGKYVELRCDPISGHTALYWYRQSLGQGPEFLIYFQGTGAADDSGLPNDRFFAVRPEGSVSTLKIQRTERGDSAVYLCASSLKLGRGARDTQYFGPGTRLTVL.

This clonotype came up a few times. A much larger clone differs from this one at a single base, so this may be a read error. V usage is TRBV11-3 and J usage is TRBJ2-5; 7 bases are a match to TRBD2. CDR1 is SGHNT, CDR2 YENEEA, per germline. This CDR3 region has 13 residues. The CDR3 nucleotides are TGTGTCAGCAGCTCAGCAGCGGGGTGGGAGCAGTACTTC. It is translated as CVSSSAAGWEQYF. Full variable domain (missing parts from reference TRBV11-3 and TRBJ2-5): EAGVVQSPRYKIIEKKQPVAFWCNPISGHNTLYWYLQNLGQGPELLIRYENEEAVDDSQLPKDRFSAERLKGVDSTLKIQPAELGDSAVYLCVSSSAAGWEQYFGPGTRLLVL.

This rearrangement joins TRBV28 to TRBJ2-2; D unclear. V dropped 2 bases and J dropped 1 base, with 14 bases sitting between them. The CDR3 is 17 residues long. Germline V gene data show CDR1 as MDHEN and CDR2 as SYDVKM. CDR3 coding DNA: TGTGCCAGCAGTTTAACTTTTGTCGCCCAGAACACCGGGGAGCTGTTTTTT. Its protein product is CASSLTFVAQNTGELFF.

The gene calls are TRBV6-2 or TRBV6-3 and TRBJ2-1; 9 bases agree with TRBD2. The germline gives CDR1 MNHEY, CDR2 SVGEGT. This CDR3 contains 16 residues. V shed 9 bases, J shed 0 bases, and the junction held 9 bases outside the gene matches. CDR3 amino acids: CASCGRVLSSYNEQFF. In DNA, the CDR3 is TGTGCCAGTTGCGGGAGGGTATTGAGCTCCTACAATGAGCAGTTCTTC.

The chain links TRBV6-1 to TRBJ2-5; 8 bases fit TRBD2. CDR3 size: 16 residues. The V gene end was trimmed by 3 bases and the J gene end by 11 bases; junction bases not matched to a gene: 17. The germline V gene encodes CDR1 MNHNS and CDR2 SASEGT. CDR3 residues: CASSELGRGATNMQYF. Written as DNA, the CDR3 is TGTGCCAGCAGTGAGTTGGGGCGGGGGGCCACAAATATGCAGTACTTC.

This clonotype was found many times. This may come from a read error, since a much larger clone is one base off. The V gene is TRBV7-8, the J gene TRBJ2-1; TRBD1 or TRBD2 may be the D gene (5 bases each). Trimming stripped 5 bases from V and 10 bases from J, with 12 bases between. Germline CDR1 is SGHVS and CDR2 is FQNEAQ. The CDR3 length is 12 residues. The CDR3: CASSGDGYEQFF. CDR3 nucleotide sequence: TGTGCCAGCAGCGGGGACGGCTACGAGCAGTTCTTC. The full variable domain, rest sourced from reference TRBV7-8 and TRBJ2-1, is GAGVSQSPRYKVAKRGQDVALRCDPISGHVSLFWYQQALGQGPEFLTYFQNEAQLDKSGLPSDRFFAERPEGSVSTLKIQRTQQEDSAVYLCASSGDGYEQFFGPGTRLTVL.

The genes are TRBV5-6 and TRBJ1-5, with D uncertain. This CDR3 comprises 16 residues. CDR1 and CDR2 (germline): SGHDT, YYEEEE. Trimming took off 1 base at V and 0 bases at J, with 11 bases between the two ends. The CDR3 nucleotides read TGTGCCAGCAGCTTGCTCTCCGAATATAGCAATCAGCCCCAGCATTTT. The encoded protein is CASSLLSEYSNQPQHF.

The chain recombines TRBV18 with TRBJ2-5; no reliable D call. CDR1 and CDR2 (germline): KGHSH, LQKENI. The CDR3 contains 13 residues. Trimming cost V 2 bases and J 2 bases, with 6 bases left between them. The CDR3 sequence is CASSPGDQETQYF. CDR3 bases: TGTGCCAGCTCACCAGGAGATCAAGAGACCCAGTACTTC.

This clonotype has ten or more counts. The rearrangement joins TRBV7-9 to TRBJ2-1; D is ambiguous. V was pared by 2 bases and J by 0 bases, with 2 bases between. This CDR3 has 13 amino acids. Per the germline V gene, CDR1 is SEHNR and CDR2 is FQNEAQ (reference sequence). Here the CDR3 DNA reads TGTGCCAGCAGCTTAAGCTCCTACAATGAGCAGTTCTTC. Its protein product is CASSLSSYNEQFF. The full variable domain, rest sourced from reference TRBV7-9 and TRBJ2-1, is DTGVSQNPRHKITKRGQNVTFRCDPISEHNRLYWYRQTLGQGPEFLTYFQNEAQLEKSRLLSDRFSAERPKGSFSTLEIQRTEQGDSAMYLCASSLSSYNEQFFGPGTRLTVL.

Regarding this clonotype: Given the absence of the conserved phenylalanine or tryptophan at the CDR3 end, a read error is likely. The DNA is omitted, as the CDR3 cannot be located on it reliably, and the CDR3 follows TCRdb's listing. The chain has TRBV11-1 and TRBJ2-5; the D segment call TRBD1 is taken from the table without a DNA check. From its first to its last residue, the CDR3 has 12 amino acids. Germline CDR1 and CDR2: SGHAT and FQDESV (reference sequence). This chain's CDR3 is CASSLVGGSQHS.

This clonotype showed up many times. The CDR3 sequence is CASSFTGSYGYTF. The DNA for the CDR3 is TGTGCCAGCAGTTTTACAGGGTCCTATGGCTACACCTTC. The V call is TRBV12-3 or TRBV12-4, the J call TRBJ1-2, with D perhaps TRBD1 (6 bases). The CDR3 consists of 13 residues. The V end was cut by 3 bases, the J end by 4 bases, with 9 bases between.

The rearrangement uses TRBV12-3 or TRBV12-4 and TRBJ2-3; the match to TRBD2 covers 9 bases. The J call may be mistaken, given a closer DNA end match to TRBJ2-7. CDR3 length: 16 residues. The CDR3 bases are TGTGCCAGCAGTGGCACGGGCGGGGGGGCCAAAAACACGCAGTACTTC. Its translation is CASSGTGGGAKNTQYF.

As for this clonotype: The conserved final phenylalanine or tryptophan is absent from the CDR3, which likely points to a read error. The DNA for the CDR3 is TGTGCCAGCAGCCTAGGCGGTTTAGGGACAGGACATACAAAGACCCAGTACTCG. It translates to CASSLGGLGTGHTKTQYS. The genes are TRBV7-2 and TRBJ2-5; TRBD1 aligns across 8 bases. J gave up 6 bases and V 5 bases, and 20 bases lay outside the gene matches. CDR1 and CDR2 from the germline V gene are SGHTA and FQGNSA. CDR3 length: 18 amino acids.

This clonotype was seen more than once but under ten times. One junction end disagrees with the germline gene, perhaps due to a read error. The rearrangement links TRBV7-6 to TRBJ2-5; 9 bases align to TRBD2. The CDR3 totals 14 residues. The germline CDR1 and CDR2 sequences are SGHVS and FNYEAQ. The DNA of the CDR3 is TGTGCGGGCAGCGCGGGGGGGGACCCAGAGACCCAGTATTTC. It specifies CAGSAGGDPETQYF.

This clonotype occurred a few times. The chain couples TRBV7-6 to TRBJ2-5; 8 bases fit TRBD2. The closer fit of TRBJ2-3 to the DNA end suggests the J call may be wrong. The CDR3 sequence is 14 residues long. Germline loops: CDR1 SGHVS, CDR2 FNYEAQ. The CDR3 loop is CARSGGGVQETQYF. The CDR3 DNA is TGTGCCAGGAGCGGGGGCGGGGTCCAAGAGACCCAGTATTTT.

CDR3 DNA sequence: TGTGCCAGCAGCAACCTGGGGGGGGGGGCCAAAGATACGCAGTATTTT. It specifies CASSNLGGGAKDTQYF. The chain uses TRBV7-8 and TRBJ2-3; D is possibly TRBD2 (7 bases). Germline CDR1 and CDR2: SGHVS and FQNEAQ. Trimming pared 5 bases from V and 5 bases from J, leaving 20 bases between. This CDR3 has 16 amino acids. The full variable domain, with the rest looked up from reference TRBV7-8 and TRBJ2-3, is GAGVSQSPRYKVAKRGQDVALRCDPISGHVSLFWYQQALGQGPEFLTYFQNEAQLDKSGLPSDRFFAERPEGSVSTLKIQRTQQEDSAVYLCASSNLGGGAKDTQYFGPGTRLTVL.

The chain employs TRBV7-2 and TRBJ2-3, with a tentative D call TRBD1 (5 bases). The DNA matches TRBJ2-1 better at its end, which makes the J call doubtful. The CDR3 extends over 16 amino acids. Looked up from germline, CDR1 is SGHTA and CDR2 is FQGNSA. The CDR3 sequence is CASSLGGAGSYNEQFF. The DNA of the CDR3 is TGTGCCAGCAGCTTAGGTGGGGCAGGCAGCTACAATGAGCAGTTCTTC.

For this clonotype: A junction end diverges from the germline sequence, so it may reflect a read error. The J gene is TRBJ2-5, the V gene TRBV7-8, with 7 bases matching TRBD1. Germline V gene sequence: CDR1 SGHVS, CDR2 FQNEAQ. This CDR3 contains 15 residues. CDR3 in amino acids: CASGLGGRGKDTQYF. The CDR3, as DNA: TGTGCCAGCGGCTTAGGGGGCCGTGGCAAAGATACCCAGTACTTT.

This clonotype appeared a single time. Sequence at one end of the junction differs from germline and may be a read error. The CDR3 nucleotides are TGTGCCAGCAGGGCCGGGGGTGGCGGGGTCCCAGATACGCAGTATTTC. It specifies CASRAGGGGVPDTQYF. The chain joins TRBV7-8 to TRBJ2-3; a weak D match, TRBD2 (6 bases). CDR1 is SGHVS and CDR2 is FQNEAQ in the germline V gene. This CDR3 contains 16 residues.

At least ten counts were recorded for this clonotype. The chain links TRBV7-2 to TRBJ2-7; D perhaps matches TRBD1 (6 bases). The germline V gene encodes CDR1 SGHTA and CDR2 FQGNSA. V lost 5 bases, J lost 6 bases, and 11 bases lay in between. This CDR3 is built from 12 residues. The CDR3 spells CASSEQGIEQYF. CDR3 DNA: TGTGCCAGCAGCGAACAGGGTATCGAGCAGTACTTC.

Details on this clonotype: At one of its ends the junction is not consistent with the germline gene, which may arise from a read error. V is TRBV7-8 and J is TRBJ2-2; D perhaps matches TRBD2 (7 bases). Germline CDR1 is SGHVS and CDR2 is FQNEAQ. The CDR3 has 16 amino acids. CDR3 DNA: TGTGCCAGCAGCCGCCTAGGGGGGGCAAACACAGGTGAGCAGTTTTTT. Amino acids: CASSRLGGANTGEQFF.

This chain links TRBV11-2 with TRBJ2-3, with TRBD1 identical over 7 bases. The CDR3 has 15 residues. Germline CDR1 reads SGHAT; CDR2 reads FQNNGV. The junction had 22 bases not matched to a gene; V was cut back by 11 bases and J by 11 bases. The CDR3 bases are TGTGCCCTCAGCCTGGAGACAGGGACCACAGAGGAGCAGTATTTT. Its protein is CALSLETGTTEEQYF. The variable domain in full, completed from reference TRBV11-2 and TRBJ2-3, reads EAGVAQSPRYKIIEKRQSVAFWCNPISGHATLYWYQQILGQGPKLLIQFQNNGVVDDSQLPKDRFSAERLKGVDSTLKIQPAKLEDSAVYLCALSLETGTTEEQYFGPGTRLTVL.

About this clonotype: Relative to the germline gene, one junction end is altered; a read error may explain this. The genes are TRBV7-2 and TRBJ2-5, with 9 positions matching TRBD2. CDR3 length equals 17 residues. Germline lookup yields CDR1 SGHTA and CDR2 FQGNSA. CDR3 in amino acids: CASSLNRGLAGLETQYF. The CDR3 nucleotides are TGTGCCAGCAGCTTAAATCGCGGCCTAGCGGGGTTAGAGACCCAGTACTTT.

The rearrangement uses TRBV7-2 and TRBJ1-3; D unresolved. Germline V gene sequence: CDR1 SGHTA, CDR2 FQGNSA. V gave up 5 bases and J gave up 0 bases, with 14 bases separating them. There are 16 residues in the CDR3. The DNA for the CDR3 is TGTGCCAGCAGCCTCCAGACAACCCGCTCTGGAAACACCATATATTTT. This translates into CASSLQTTRSGNTIYF.

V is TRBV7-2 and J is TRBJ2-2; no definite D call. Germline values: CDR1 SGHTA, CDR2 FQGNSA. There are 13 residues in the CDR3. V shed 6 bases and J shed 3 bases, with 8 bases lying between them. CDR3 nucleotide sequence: TGTGCCAGCAGGGCTATGGACACCGGGGAGCTGTTTTTT. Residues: CASRAMDTGELFF.

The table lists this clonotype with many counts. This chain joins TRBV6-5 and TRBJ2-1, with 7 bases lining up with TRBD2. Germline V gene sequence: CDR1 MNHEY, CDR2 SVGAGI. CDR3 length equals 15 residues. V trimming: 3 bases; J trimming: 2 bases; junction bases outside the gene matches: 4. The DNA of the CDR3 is TGTGCCAGCAGTTATGTGGCGGGGGCCTACAATGAGCAGTTCTTC. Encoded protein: CASSYVAGAYNEQFF.

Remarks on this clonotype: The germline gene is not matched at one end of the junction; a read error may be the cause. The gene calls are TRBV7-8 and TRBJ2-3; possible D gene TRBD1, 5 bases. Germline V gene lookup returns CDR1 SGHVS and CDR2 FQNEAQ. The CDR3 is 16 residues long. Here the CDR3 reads CASSRLGAVNTGTQYF. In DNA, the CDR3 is TGTGCCAGCAGCCGCCTAGGGGCTGTAAACACAGGTACGCAGTATTTT.

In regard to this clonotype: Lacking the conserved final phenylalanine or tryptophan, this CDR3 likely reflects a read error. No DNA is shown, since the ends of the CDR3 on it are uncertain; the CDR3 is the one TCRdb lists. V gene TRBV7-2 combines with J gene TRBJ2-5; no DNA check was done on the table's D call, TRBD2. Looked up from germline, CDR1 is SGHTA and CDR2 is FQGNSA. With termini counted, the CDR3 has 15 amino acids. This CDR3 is CASSISGLAVETQYL.

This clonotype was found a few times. CDR3 region: CASSPGPTITYEQYF. CDR3 DNA sequence: TGTGCCAGCAGTCCGGGACCGACAATTACCTACGAGCAGTACTTC. This chain uses TRBV11-3 with TRBJ2-5; D tentatively fits TRBD1 or TRBD2 (5 bases each). The tail of the sequence fits TRBJ2-7 better, so the J call may be wrong. This CDR3 spans 15 amino acids. Germline lookup yields CDR1 SGHNT and CDR2 YENEEA.

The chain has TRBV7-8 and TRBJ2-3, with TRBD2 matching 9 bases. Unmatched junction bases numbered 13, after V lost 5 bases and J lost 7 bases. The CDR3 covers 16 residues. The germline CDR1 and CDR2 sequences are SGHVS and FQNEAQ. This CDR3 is CASSNLAGGPENTQYF. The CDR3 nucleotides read TGTGCCAGCAGCAACCTGGCGGGGGGGCCCGAAAATACGCAGTATTTT. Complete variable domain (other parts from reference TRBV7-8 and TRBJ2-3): GAGVSQSPRYKVAKRGQDVALRCDPISGHVSLFWYQQALGQGPEFLTYFQNEAQLDKSGLPSDRFFAERPEGSVSTLKIQRTQQEDSAVYLCASSNLAGGPENTQYFGPGTRLTVL.